The clone carrying this TCR beta chain is classed as medium-sized. Researchers attached unique molecular identifiers to individual cDNA molecules. TCRdb recomputed calls from the 5' RACE reads with MiXCR, one row per CDR3 protein. The sample yields 55,000 or so distinct CDR3 sequences, approximately 12% seen once. This record comes from a study of early T cells in non-severe SARS-CoV-2 infection. On the study more broadly: Sequencing was performed on bulk RNA from unsorted whole blood, leaving chains unpaired.

Trimming took off 4 bases at V and 4 bases at J, with 14 bases between the two ends. The CDR3 length is 15 residues. The sequence derives from an adult who was a healthcare worker with PCR-confirmed SARS-CoV-2 infection or an uninfected control (not recorded which). The sequenced material came from whole blood. The chain has TRBV12-3 or TRBV12-4 and TRBJ2-1; D is perhaps TRBD2 (5 bases). The CDR3 coding sequence is TGTGCCAGCAGTTCGACTAACTCCCCTTACAATGAGCAGTTCTTC. Translated, it gives CASSSTNSPYNEQFF.